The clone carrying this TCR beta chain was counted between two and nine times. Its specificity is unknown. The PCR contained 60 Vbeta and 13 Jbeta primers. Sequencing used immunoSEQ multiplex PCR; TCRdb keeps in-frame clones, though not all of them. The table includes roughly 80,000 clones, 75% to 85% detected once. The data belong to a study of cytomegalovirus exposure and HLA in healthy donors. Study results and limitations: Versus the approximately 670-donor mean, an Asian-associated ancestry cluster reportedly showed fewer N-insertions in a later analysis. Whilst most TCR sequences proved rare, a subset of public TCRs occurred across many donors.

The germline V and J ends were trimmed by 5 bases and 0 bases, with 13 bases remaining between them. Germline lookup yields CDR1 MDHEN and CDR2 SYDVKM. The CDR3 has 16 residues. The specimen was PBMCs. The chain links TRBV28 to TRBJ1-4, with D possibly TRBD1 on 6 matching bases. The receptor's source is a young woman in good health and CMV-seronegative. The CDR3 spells CASSPRGAATNEKLFF. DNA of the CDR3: TGTGCCAGCAGTCCCCGGGGGGCGGCAACTAATGAAAAACTGTTTTTT.